These T cell receptor beta chains were read from a single sample in a study of OX40 agonist ivuxolimab in advanced cancers. TCRdb's copy holds only in-frame clones and misses some; the assay was immunoSEQ multiplex PCR. The table shows 75,000 to 90,000 clones, with 92% occurring only once. The sequenced sample was CD4+ or CD8+ T cells sorted from blood, obtained in a trial of the OX40 agonist ivuxolimab. The receptor source for this set is an adult with an advanced solid tumor such as melanoma, head and neck, liver or kidney cancer. CDR3s include the opening cysteine and the closing phenylalanine or tryptophan. A D gene is named only where the DNA matches it firmly. Size is stated for part of the rows, as once, few or many counts, or as a class when the clone is expanded.

TRBD2,TRBJ2-7,TRBV6-6,15,-,CASRPRGGASREQYF,TGTGCCAGCAGACCGCGCGGGGGGGCGAGTCGGGAGCAGTACTTC
-,TRBJ2-7,TRBV6-1,14,-,CASIPRGKVYEQYF,TGTGCCAGCATCCCCCGTGGGAAAGTTTACGAGCAGTACTTC
-,TRBJ1-2,TRBV4-1,13,once,CASSLGGNYGYTF,TGCGCCAGCAGCCTAGGGGGGAACTATGGCTACACCTTC
-,TRBJ2-1,TRBV5-1,16,-,CASSLGAGNSYNEQFF,TGCGCCAGCAGCTTGGGCGCTGGAAACTCCTACAATGAGCAGTTCTTC
TRBD1,TRBJ1-6,TRBV30,13,-,CAWGRGVNSPLHF,TGTGCCTGGGGCAGGGGGGTGAATTCACCCCTCCACTTT
TRBD1,TRBJ2-7,TRBV7-8,15,-,CASSTKTGGAGEQYF,TGTGCCAGCAGCACCAAGACAGGGGGCGCGGGCGAGCAGTACTTC
-,TRBJ1-4,TRBV7-9,15,-,CASSASGSRSEKLFF,TGTGCCAGCAGCGCTTCGGGGTCAAGGAGTGAAAAACTGTTTTTT
TRBD1,TRBJ2-3,TRBV6-1,16,-,CASSDAGTGLTDTQYF,TGTGCCAGCAGTGACGCTGGGACAGGGCTCACAGATACGCAGTATTTT
-,TRBJ1-1,TRBV15,13,-,CATSGGGRTEAFF,TGTGCCACCAGCGGAGGAGGTCGGACTGAAGCTTTCTTT
-,TRBJ2-7,TRBV21-1,19,-,CASIPRRLAGVQGRREQYF,TGTGCCAGCATCCCACGTAGACTAGCGGGAGTTCAGGGCCGGCGCGAGCAGTACTTC
-,TRBJ2-7,TRBV6-1,11,-,CASNRGYEQYF,TGTGCCAGCAACCGGGGCTACGAGCAGTACTTC
-,TRBJ1-2,TRBV6-5,14,-,CASRAGIAGYGYTF,TGTGCCAGCAGGGCAGGAATAGCGGGCTATGGCTACACCTTC
-,TRBJ1-1,TRBV6-1,12,-,CASTVWEAEAFF,TGTGCCAGCACGGTGTGGGAGGCGGAAGCTTTCTTT
TRBD1,TRBJ2-3,TRBV27,16,-,CASSGMLKGAGDTQYF,TGTGCCAGCAGTGGGATGTTGAAGGGGGCGGGAGATACGCAGTATTTT
TRBD1,TRBJ2-5,TRBV6-1,12,-,CASNRGSETQYF,TGTGCCAGCAACAGGGGGTCAGAGACCCAGTACTTC
-,TRBJ1-1,TRBV5-1,15,-,CASSIGTNTNTEAFF,TGCGCCAGCAGCATTGGGACAAATACCAACACTGAAGCTTTCTTT
-,TRBJ1-2,TRBV28,13,-,CASSLSWEEGYTF,TGTGCCAGCAGTTTATCTTGGGAGGAAGGCTACACCTTC
TRBD1,TRBJ1-5,TRBV11-2,15,-,CASSPTGGGNQPQHF,TGTGCCAGCAGCCCTACAGGGGGCGGCAATCAGCCCCAGCATTTT
-,TRBJ1-6,TRBV6-1,14,-,CASSARDDNSPLHF,TGTGCCAGCAGTGCCCGGGACGATAATTCACCCCTCCACTTT
TRBD2,TRBJ2-7,TRBV7-8,16,-,CASSVTSGRNSYEQYF,TGTGCCAGCAGCGTGACTAGCGGGAGGAACTCCTACGAGCAGTACTTC
-,TRBJ1-2,TRBV19,11,few,CASSAHYGYTF,TGTGCCAGTAGTGCCCATTATGGCTACACCTTC
TRBD1,TRBJ2-2,TRBV18,16,-,CASSPRTGRNTGELFF,TGTGCCAGCTCACCCAGGACAGGGCGGAACACCGGGGAGCTGTTTTTT
-,TRBJ2-2,TRBV10-3,13,-,CAVYGGRFGELFF,TGTGCCGTCTATGGGGGGCGCTTCGGGGAGCTGTTTTTT
TRBD1,TRBJ1-6,TRBV18,14,-,CASSPTGGDSPLHF,TGTGCCAGCTCACCTACAGGGGGGGATTCACCCCTCCACTTT
-,TRBJ1-3,TRBV28,14,-,CASSLILSGNTIYF,TGTGCCAGCAGTCTAATCCTTTCTGGAAACACCATATATTTT
-,TRBJ1-1,TRBV11-2,13,-,CASSMTPNTEAFF,TGTGCCAGCAGCATGACACCGAACACTGAAGCTTTCTTT
-,TRBJ2-6,TRBV5-4,15,-,CASSADNSGANVLTF,TGTGCCAGCAGCGCTGACAACTCTGGGGCCAACGTCCTGACTTTC
-,TRBJ2-1,TRBV19,14,-,CASAPGPTYNEQFF,TGTGCCAGTGCACCGGGACCAACCTACAATGAGCAGTTCTTC
TRBD1,TRBJ2-7,TRBV13,16,-,CASSSHYRGSSYEQYF,TGTGCCAGCAGCTCCCACTACAGGGGGAGCTCCTACGAGCAGTACTTC
-,TRBJ1-5,TRBV5-5,13,-,CASSPGPNQPQHF,TGTGCCAGTAGCCCAGGGCCCAATCAGCCCCAGCATTTT